What follows are 11 T cell receptor beta chains derived from one specimen sequenced in a study of response to subunit inactivated influenza vaccine. TCRdb re-derived calls from the RT-PCR reads in MiXCR, one entry per CDR3 protein. This sample has 650,000 to 800,000 distinct CDR3 sequences, with 14% found just once. The sample was PBMCs from blood, taken 14 to 15 days before vaccination. The receptors derive from a man in his fifties or sixties who received an inactivated influenza vaccine.

A few counts support this clonotype. J is TRBJ2-2 and V is TRBV5-5, with D tentatively TRBD2 (5 bases). V lost 2 bases and J lost 4, with 9 bases in between. CDR3 length: 14 amino acids. Germline V gives CDR1 SGHKS, CDR2 YYEKEE (reference sequence). CDR3 region: CASSFSRVTGELFF. The DNA of the CDR3 is TGTGCCAGCAGCTTTTCGCGGGTCACCGGGGAGCTGTTTTTT.

This clonotype occurred many times. V is TRBV29-1 and J is TRBJ2-2; 8 bases are a match to TRBD1. This CDR3 is 14 amino acids long. Germline V gene lookup returns CDR1 SQVTM and CDR2 ANQGSEA. After removal of 8 bases from V and 5 bases from J, the junction contained 10 bases not matched to a gene. As DNA, the CDR3 is TGCAGCATACGACAGGGGTTCGGTACCGGGGAGCTGTTTTTT. It translates to CSIRQGFGTGELFF.

The chain uses TRBV6-2 or TRBV6-3 and TRBJ2-2; a possible D gene is TRBD2 (6 bases). Germline V gene sequence: CDR1 MNHEY, CDR2 SVGEGT. Trimming removed 2 bases from V and 1 base from J, with 11 bases in between. This CDR3 region has 16 residues. The CDR3 reads CASSYAGSGNTGELFF. DNA for the CDR3: TGTGCCAGCAGTTACGCGGGTAGCGGGAACACCGGGGAGCTGTTTTTT.

This clonotype was picked up a small number of times. V and J are TRBV12-3 or TRBV12-4 and TRBJ1-5; the D is unclear. The V gene lost 0 bases and the J gene lost 0 bases, with 9 bases spanning the gap. The CDR3 totals 16 residues. CDR3 sequence: CASSLALERSNQPQHF. CDR3 bases: TGTGCCAGCAGTTTAGCGCTAGAGCGTAGCAATCAGCCCCAGCATTTT.

The CDR3 coding sequence is TGTGCCAGCAGCTTAGCGCTCGGACAATTCGGCACCGGGGAGCTGTTTTTT. Amino acid sequence: CASSLALGQFGTGELFF. The chain joins TRBV7-9 to TRBJ2-2; tentative D call: TRBD1 (5 bases). This CDR3 has 17 amino acids. Deletions cut 0 bases from V and 4 bases from J, with 15 bases between. Germline CDR1 is SEHNR and CDR2 is FQNEAQ (reference sequence).

The sample holds a few counts of this clonotype. The chain employs TRBV6-1 and TRBJ2-1, with 10 bases that match TRBD2. The CDR3 loop spans 15 amino acids. Germline V gene lookup returns CDR1 MNHNS and CDR2 SASEGT. V shed 5 bases and J 1 base; nucleotides not matched to a gene: 2. In nucleotides, the CDR3 is TGTGCCAGCAGTCGTAGCGGGAGGTCCTACAATGAGCAGTTCTTC. Its translation is CASSRSGRSYNEQFF.

As concerns this clonotype: Its ends do not fully match the called genes, so a read error is possible. The chain recombines TRBV4-2 with TRBJ1-5; D remains ambiguous. CDR3 length: 13 residues. Germline lookup yields CDR1 LGHNA and CDR2 YNFKEQ. The DNA for the CDR3 is TGTGCCAGGAGCCCCGGGCAGTATCAGCCCCAGCATTTT. This sequence encodes CARSPGQYQPQHF.

This clonotype appeared a few times. The chain uses TRBV5-8 and TRBJ2-5; 10 bases match TRBD1. The junction had 0 bases not matched to a gene; V was cut back by 7 bases and J by 3 bases. CDR1 and CDR2 from the germline V gene are SGHTS and YDEGEE. This CDR3 has 12 residues. This chain's CDR3 is CASGTGEETQYF. In DNA form, the CDR3 reads TGTGCCAGCGGGACAGGGGAAGAGACCCAGTACTTC.

The rearrangement joins TRBV12-3 or TRBV12-4 to TRBJ2-7, with TRBD2 as a possible D gene (5 bases). Trimming pared 7 bases from V and 2 bases from J, leaving 18 bases between. The CDR3 runs 15 residues. The CDR3, as DNA: TGTGCCAGCAAAAATGGGGAGTTCGAAACCTACGAGCAGTACTTC. Encoded protein: CASKNGEFETYEQYF.

V is TRBV12-3 or TRBV12-4 and J is TRBJ2-7; 9 bases match TRBD1. Trimming took 9 bases from V and 3 from J; bases not matched to a gene: 6. CDR3 length equals 13 residues. This chain's CDR3 is CASATGGGYEQYF. The CDR3 nucleotides are TGTGCCAGTGCAACAGGGGGCGGCTACGAGCAGTACTTC.

This chain joins TRBV12-3 or TRBV12-4 and TRBJ2-7; D might be TRBD2 (6 bases). Trimming removed 4 bases at V and 3 bases at J, with 10 bases between. CDR3 length: 13 residues. CDR3 sequence (DNA): TGTGCCAGCAGTTCCGGACTAATCTACGAGCAGTACTTC. It encodes CASSSGLIYEQYF.